Each of the 12 T cell receptor beta chains below was sequenced from the same sample in a study of blood T cells in healthy people across ages. Combining a sample-barcoded 5' primer with a J-beta primer mix, a second PCR ran for roughly 7 to 11 cycles. MiXCR, run by TCRdb on the 5' RACE reads, gives a single entry per CDR3 protein. The sample has more than 650,000 distinct CDR3 sequences, over 20% seen once. Sequencing used blood. These receptors originate from a man between 70 and 80 years old in good health.

The DNA for the CDR3 is TGCAGTGCAGAGGAAGGGGGCCAAGAAAAACTGTTTTTT. Amino acid sequence: CSAEEGGQEKLFF. V is TRBV20-1 and J is TRBJ1-4; 7 bases fit TRBD1. This CDR3 comprises 13 residues. After removal of 6 bases from V and 8 bases from J, the junction contained 9 bases not matched to a gene. Germline CDR1 and CDR2: DFQATT and SNEGSKA (reference sequence).

This clonotype has more than one count but fewer than ten. This chain connects TRBV20-1 to TRBJ1-3; TRBD1 aligns across 8 bases. The V gene end was trimmed by 5 bases and the J gene end by 0 bases; junction bases not matched to a gene: 3. Germline values: CDR1 DFQATT, CDR2 SNEGSKA (reference sequence). The CDR3 extends over 14 amino acids. The DNA for the CDR3 is TGCAGTGCTGACAGGGGCTCCTCTGGAAACACCATATATTTT. Translating it yields CSADRGSSGNTIYF.

This clonotype was recorded a few times. The CDR3: CASSLWPGGQALDEKLFF. In nucleotides, the CDR3 is TGTGCCAGCAGCTTATGGCCCGGGGGACAGGCCCTTGATGAAAAACTGTTTTTT. The rearrangement joins TRBV11-2 to TRBJ1-4; 8 nucleotides line up with TRBD1. There are 18 residues in the CDR3. The V gene end was trimmed by 2 bases and the J gene end by 6 bases; junction bases not matched to a gene: 14. CDR1 and CDR2 from the germline V gene are SGHAT and FQNNGV.

This clonotype was recorded a few times. This chain connects TRBV29-1 to TRBJ1-1; D is ambiguous. CDR1 is SQVTM, CDR2 ANQGSEA, per germline. The V gene lost 4 bases and the J gene lost 1 base, with 4 bases spanning the gap. The CDR3 runs 11 residues. This chain's CDR3 is CSVVENTEAFF. CDR3 sequence (DNA): TGCAGCGTTGTGGAGAACACTGAAGCTTTCTTT.

In this sample, this clonotype turned up a few times. V usage is TRBV20-1 and J usage is TRBJ2-3, with 7 bases lining up with TRBD2. CDR3 length: 21 residues. Unmatched junction bases numbered 25, after V lost 2 bases and J lost 2 bases. Germline V lookup: CDR1 DFQATT, CDR2 SNEGSKA (reference sequence). The CDR3 loop is CSARSLKGGGGLAELTDTQYF. The CDR3 nucleotides read TGCAGTGCTAGATCTCTCAAGGGAGGAGGCGGGCTAGCGGAGCTCACAGATACGCAGTATTTT.

This clonotype was recorded many times. V and J are TRBV7-2 and TRBJ1-1; no clear D gene. Germline V CDR1 and CDR2: SGHTA, FQGNSA. The CDR3 has 16 residues. V was cut by 5 bases and J by 5 bases, with 21 bases left in between. The CDR3, as DNA: TGTGCCAGCAGCCTATTCCCGGGGATCGGTGGGACTGAAGCTTTCTTT. Translated: CASSLFPGIGGTEAFF.

This clonotype was detected only a few times. The V and J genes are TRBV7-9 and TRBJ2-5; 10 bases agree with TRBD2. Near its end, the DNA agrees better with TRBJ2-1, so the J call may be wrong. In germline, CDR1 is SEHNR, CDR2 FQNEAQ (reference sequence). The CDR3 contains 14 residues. The CDR3 is CASMSLAGVDEQFF. CDR3 coding DNA: TGTGCCAGCATGTCCCTAGCGGGAGTCGATGAGCAGTTCTTC.

There are a few counts of this clonotype. The chain combines TRBV29-1 with TRBJ2-5; D tentatively reads TRBD1 or TRBD2 (5 bases each). The J call may be incorrect, as the DNA end agrees better with TRBJ2-1. This CDR3 has 12 amino acids. Germline loops: CDR1 SQVTM, CDR2 ANQGSEA. CDR3 coding DNA: TGCAGCGTTGCCCTCGGGGCAAAAGAGCAGTTCTTC. Amino acid sequence: CSVALGAKEQFF.

The V and J genes are TRBV20-1 and TRBJ2-3; 9 positions match TRBD2. CDR1 and CDR2 from the germline V gene are DFQATT and SNEGSKA (reference sequence). The CDR3 is 16 residues long. V lost 0 bases and J lost 2; bases outside the gene matches: 6. The CDR3 nucleotides read TGCAGTGCTAGAGATCCGACTAGCGGACACACAGATACGCAGTATTTT. It specifies CSARDPTSGHTDTQYF.

CDR3 coding DNA: TGCGCCAGCAGCCAAGAGGGGGGTGCTAATGAAAAACTGTTTTTT. Translation: CASSQEGGANEKLFF. The chain recombines TRBV4-3 with TRBJ1-4, with D maybe TRBD1 (5 bases). Per the germline V gene, CDR1 is LGHNA and CDR2 is YSLEER. V was trimmed by 0 bases and J by 3 bases, leaving 8 bases between them. This CDR3 has 15 amino acids.

This clonotype has just a few counts. CDR3 bases: TGTGCCAGCAGCCTAGGGACAGGGGAACTCTACGAGCAGTACTTC. As protein: CASSLGTGELYEQYF. The rearrangement joins TRBV11-1 to TRBJ2-7, with TRBD1 matching 10 bases. Germline lookup yields CDR1 SGHAT and CDR2 FQDESV (reference sequence). CDR3 length equals 15 residues. V shed 5 bases and J 3 bases; nucleotides not matched to a gene: 7. Supplemented by reference TRBV11-1 and TRBJ2-7, the full variable domain reads EAEVAQSPRYKITEKSQAVAFWCDPISGHATLYWYRQILGQGPELLVQFQDESVVDDSQLPKDRFSAERLKGVDSTLKIQPAELGDSAMYLCASSLGTGELYEQYFGPGTRLTVT.

This clonotype was counted at least ten times. V is TRBV3-1 and J is TRBJ2-1; D not resolved. The germline V gene has CDR1 LGHDT and CDR2 YNNKEL (reference sequence). The CDR3 consists of 12 residues. Trimming stripped 1 base from V and 4 bases from J, with 2 bases between. DNA for the CDR3: TGTGCCAGCAGCCAAGGATACAATGAGCAGTTCTTC. This sequence encodes CASSQGYNEQFF.